This T cell receptor beta chain was identified in a study of blood T cell repertoires in COVID-19. The germline CDR1 and CDR2 sequences are LGHNA and YNFKEQ. This CDR3 spans 17 amino acids. With 2 bases clipped from V and 3 bases from J, the junction kept 10 bases outside the gene matches. Measured with immunoSEQ multiplex PCR; TCRdb has only the in-frame clones, and not every one. Of some 150,000 clones in the sample, about 86% were seen once. This rearrangement joins TRBV4-2 to TRBJ2-5, with 9 positions matching TRBD2. The clonotype comes from a man younger than 30 with active or convalescent COVID-19. Material for sequencing was peripheral blood. CDR3 in DNA: TGTGCCAGCAGCCAATGGGCTGGCGGGGGGGCTAAAGAGACCCAGTACTTC. As protein: CASSQWAGGGAKETQYF.